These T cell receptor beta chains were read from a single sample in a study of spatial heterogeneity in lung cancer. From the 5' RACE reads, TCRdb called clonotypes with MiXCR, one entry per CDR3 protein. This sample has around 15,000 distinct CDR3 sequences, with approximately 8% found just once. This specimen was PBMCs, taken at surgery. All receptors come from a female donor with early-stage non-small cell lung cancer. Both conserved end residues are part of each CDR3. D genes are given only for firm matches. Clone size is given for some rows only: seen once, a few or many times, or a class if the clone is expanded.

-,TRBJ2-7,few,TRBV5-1,CASSPIGTTYEQYF,TGCGCCAGCAGCCCGATTGGGACCACCTACGAGCAGTACTTC
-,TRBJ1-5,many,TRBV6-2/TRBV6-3,CASSTQNSNQPQHF,TGTGCCAGCAGTACCCAGAATAGCAATCAGCCCCAGCATTTT
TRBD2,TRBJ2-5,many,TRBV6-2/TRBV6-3,CASSPWTSGQETQYF,TGTGCCAGCAGCCCGTGGACTAGCGGCCAAGAGACCCAGTACTTC
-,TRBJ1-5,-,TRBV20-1,CSARGDSNQPQHF,TGCAGTGCTAGAGGGGATAGCAATCAGCCCCAGCATTTT
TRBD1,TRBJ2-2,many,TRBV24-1,CATSDSRWGDRGRAGELFF,TGTGCCACCAGTGATTCGCGGTGGGGAGACAGGGGAAGGGCCGGGGAGCTGTTTTTT
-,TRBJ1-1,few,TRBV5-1,CASSSDPGVAEAFF,TGCGCCAGCAGCTCGGACCCTGGAGTGGCTGAAGCTTTCTTT
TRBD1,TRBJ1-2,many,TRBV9,CASSVGGTGKLGRGYTF,TGTGCCAGCAGCGTAGGAGGGACAGGAAAATTAGGCCGTGGCTACACCTTC
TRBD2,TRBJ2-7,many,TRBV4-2,CASSQDPAGVAYF,TGTGCCAGCAGCCAAGATCCAGCGGGAGTGGCGTACTTC
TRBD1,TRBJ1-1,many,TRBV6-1,CASRKTGTNTEAFF,TGTGCCAGCAGGAAGACAGGGACGAACACTGAAGCTTTCTTT
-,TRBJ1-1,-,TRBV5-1,CASNRGTSSTEAFF,TGCGCCAGCAATCGGGGAACCTCTAGCACTGAAGCTTTCTTT
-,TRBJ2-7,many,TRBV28,CASSFNIGGGGYEQYF,TGTGCCAGCAGTTTCAATATCGGCGGAGGGGGTTACGAGCAGTACTTC
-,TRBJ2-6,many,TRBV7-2,CASSRGTGANVLTF,TGTGCCAGCAGCCGGGGAACTGGGGCCAACGTCCTGACTTTC
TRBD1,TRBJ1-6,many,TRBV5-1,CASSGQGNSPLHF,TGCGCCAGCAGCGGACAGGGTAATTCACCCCTCCACTTT